A selection of T cell receptor beta chains follows, all from one sample in a study of siplizumab effects on memory and regulatory T cells. Produced via immunoSEQ multiplex PCR; TCRdb's table is partial and in-frame only. In the table there are around 120,000 clones, 94% of which are singletons. What was sequenced was non-Treg CD4+ T cells sorted from blood. These receptors originate from a human donor in good health. Both conserved end residues are part of each CDR3. Each record gives: clone size, J gene, V gene, D gene, CDR3 protein, CDR3 DNA. A D gene is named only where the DNA matches it firmly. Where a row states a size, it is once, few, many or the class of an expanded clone; other rows omit it.

clone_size: NA
j_call: TRBJ1-1
v_call: TRBV4-2
d_call: NA
cdr3_aa: CASSRLTENGEAFF
cdr3_nt: TGTGCCAGCAGCCGGTTGACAGAAAACGGTGAAGCTTTCTTT

clone_size: NA
j_call: TRBJ2-2
v_call: TRBV7-2
d_call: TRBD2
cdr3_aa: CASSLAGGGTPGTLFF
cdr3_nt: TGTGCCAGCAGCTTGGCTGGCGGGGGAACACCGGGGACGCTGTTTTTT

clone_size: NA
j_call: TRBJ2-6
v_call: TRBV6-5
d_call: NA
cdr3_aa: CASSYLGVLTF
cdr3_nt: TGTGCCAGCAGTTACCTAGGCGTCCTGACTTTC

clone_size: NA
j_call: TRBJ2-2
v_call: TRBV19
d_call: TRBD2
cdr3_aa: CASSPPSGANTGELFF
cdr3_nt: TGTGCCAGTAGTCCACCTAGCGGGGCGAACACCGGGGAGCTGTTTTTT

clone_size: NA
j_call: TRBJ1-5
v_call: TRBV4-2
d_call: NA
cdr3_aa: CASSQDWGAQPQHF
cdr3_nt: TGTGCCAGCAGCCAAGATTGGGGGGCTCAGCCCCAGCATTTT

clone_size: NA
j_call: TRBJ1-2
v_call: TRBV19
d_call: NA
cdr3_aa: CASNPGTPLPYGYTF
cdr3_nt: TGTGCCAGTAATCCGGGTACACCACTCCCCTATGGCTACACCTTC

clone_size: NA
j_call: TRBJ2-1
v_call: TRBV6-6
d_call: NA
cdr3_aa: CASSAWTDNEQFF
cdr3_nt: TGTGCCAGCAGTGCCTGGACAGACAATGAGCAGTTCTTC

clone_size: NA
j_call: TRBJ1-4
v_call: TRBV25-1
d_call: TRBD1
cdr3_aa: CASSNSPGTGKAYEKLFF
cdr3_nt: TGTGCCAGCAGTAATAGTCCCGGGACAGGGAAGGCGTATGAAAAACTGTTTTTT

clone_size: NA
j_call: TRBJ1-2
v_call: TRBV18
d_call: NA
cdr3_aa: CASSPQGVSFYGYTF
cdr3_nt: TGTGCCAGCTCACCTCAGGGAGTCTCCTTTTATGGCTACACCTTC

clone_size: few
j_call: TRBJ1-6
v_call: TRBV10-1
d_call: TRBD1
cdr3_aa: CASSAGQHNSPLHF
cdr3_nt: TGCGCCAGCAGTGCGGGACAGCATAATTCACCCCTCCACTTT

clone_size: NA
j_call: TRBJ2-3
v_call: TRBV6-5
d_call: NA
cdr3_aa: CASSYVSTVPDTQYF
cdr3_nt: TGTGCCAGCAGTTACGTTTCGACAGTTCCAGATACGCAGTATTTT

clone_size: NA
j_call: TRBJ2-5
v_call: TRBV10-3
d_call: TRBD2
cdr3_aa: CAISESYNGRGYQETQYF
cdr3_nt: TGTGCCATCAGTGAGTCGTATAATGGGAGGGGCTACCAAGAGACCCAGTACTTC